This T cell receptor beta chain was recorded in a study of T cell repertoires in cytomegalovirus infection. This clonotype was observed a handful of times. Its antigen is undetermined. TCRdb reprocessed the reads via MiXCR and lists one record per CDR3 protein. This sample carries some 800,000 distinct CDR3 sequences, about 30% of them seen once, and the ten largest clones take about an eighth. The germline gives CDR1 MNHEY, CDR2 SVGAGI. V lost 0 bases, J lost 4 bases, and 4 bases lay in between. This CDR3 is built from 13 residues. The clonotype comes from a human donor in good health (CMV status not recorded). Some clones in this sample may be carry-over from other donors' samples. The sequenced sample was cultured CD8+ T cells from PBMCs, obtained from culture after CMV antigen stimulation. The chain employs TRBV6-5 and TRBJ2-1; no firm D call. CDR3 sequence reads: CASSYSKYNEQFF. The CDR3, as DNA: TGTGCCAGCAGTTACTCGAAGTACAATGAGCAGTTCTTC.